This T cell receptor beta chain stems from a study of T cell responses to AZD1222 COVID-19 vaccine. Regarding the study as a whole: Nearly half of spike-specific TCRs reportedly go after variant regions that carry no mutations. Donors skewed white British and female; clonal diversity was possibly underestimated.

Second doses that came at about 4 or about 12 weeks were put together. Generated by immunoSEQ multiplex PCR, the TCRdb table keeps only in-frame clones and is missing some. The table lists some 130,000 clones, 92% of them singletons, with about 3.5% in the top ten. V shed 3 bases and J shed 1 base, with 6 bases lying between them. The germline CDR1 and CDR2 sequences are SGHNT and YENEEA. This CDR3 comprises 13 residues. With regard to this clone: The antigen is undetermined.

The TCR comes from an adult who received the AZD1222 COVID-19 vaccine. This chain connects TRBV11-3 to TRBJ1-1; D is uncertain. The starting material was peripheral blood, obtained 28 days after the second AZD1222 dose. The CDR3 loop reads CASSFRENTEAFF. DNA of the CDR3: TGTGCCAGCAGCTTCCGGGAGAACACTGAAGCTTTCTTT.